Shown below are 32 T cell receptor beta chains from a single sample sequenced in a study of cytomegalovirus exposure and HLA in healthy donors. PCR primers comprised 60 Vbeta and 13 Jbeta primers. Sequencing was performed with immunoSEQ multiplex PCR; in TCRdb, only in-frame clones are kept and a portion is missing. The table includes 20,000 to 30,000 clones, about four fifths detected once. Material: PBMCs. Receptor source: a male donor in good health and CMV-seronegative.

V is TRBV7-3 and J is TRBJ1-3, with D tentatively TRBD1 (5 bases). The germline V and J ends were trimmed by 1 base and 2 bases, with 15 bases remaining between them. There are 17 residues in the CDR3. Per the germline V gene, CDR1 is SGHTA and CDR2 is FQGTGA. The CDR3 sequence is CASSLSGGQEAGNTIYF. CDR3 DNA sequence: TGTGCCAGCAGCTTAAGCGGCGGACAAGAAGCTGGAAACACCATATATTTT.

This clone was counted only a few times. The chain links TRBV10-3 to TRBJ2-6; perhaps TRBD1 as D (5 bases). The germline V gene encodes CDR1 ENHRY and CDR2 SYGVKD. CDR3 length equals 15 residues. V lost 6 bases and J lost 2, with 11 bases in between. The CDR3 protein is CAISAGIPGANVLTF. As DNA, the CDR3 is TGTGCCATCAGCGCAGGGATCCCTGGGGCCAACGTCCTGACTTTC.

CDR3 in amino acids: CAIKAWGGEQYF. CDR3 nucleotide sequence: TGTGCCATCAAAGCGTGGGGGGGCGAGCAGTACTTC. The gene calls are TRBV10-3 and TRBJ2-7; 7 nucleotides match TRBD2. The CDR3 totals 12 residues. The germline gives CDR1 ENHRY, CDR2 SYGVKD. Trimming removed 7 bases from V and 6 bases from J; junction bases left unmatched: 6.

V usage is TRBV6-5 and J usage is TRBJ1-1; the D is unclear. The CDR3 length is 11 residues. Germline V gives CDR1 MNHEY, CDR2 SVGAGI. Trimming stripped 2 bases from V and 11 bases from J, with 9 bases between. The CDR3 here is CASSYPPLAFF. CDR3 sequence (DNA): TGTGCCAGCAGTTACCCCCCCCTTGCTTTCTTT.

The chain is built from TRBV30 and TRBJ1-2; 7 nucleotides line up with TRBD1. This CDR3 is 12 amino acids long. Germline V gene sequence: CDR1 GTSNPN, CDR2 SVGIG (reference sequence). The CDR3 spells CLGGSIDYGYTF. CDR3 DNA: TGTCTAGGGGGCTCGATAGACTATGGCTACACCTTC.

This clone was seen only a few times. The chain links TRBV2 to TRBJ1-5; 7 bases are a match to TRBD1. The CDR3 length is 15 residues. Trimming cost V 5 bases and J 6 bases; bases outside gene matches: 10. Germline CDR1 and CDR2: SNHLY and FYNNEI. The CDR3 loop reads CASSPGQEWGQPQHF. The CDR3 coding sequence is TGTGCCAGCAGTCCTGGACAGGAGTGGGGTCAGCCCCAGCATTTT.

The chain combines TRBV5-6 with TRBJ2-2; 10 bases agree with TRBD2. V gave up 4 bases and J gave up 0 bases; unmatched junction bases: 9. Germline CDR1 reads SGHDT; CDR2 reads YYEEEE. CDR3 length equals 18 residues. The CDR3 nucleotides are TGTGCCAGCAGCAGGACTAGCGGAGCCGTTTCGAACACCGGGGAGCTGTTTTTT. This encodes CASSRTSGAVSNTGELFF.

The gene calls are TRBV18 and TRBJ1-5, with 8 bases aligning to TRBD1. The CDR3 runs to 16 residues. V shed 3 bases, J shed 2 bases, and the junction held 6 bases outside the gene matches. Germline CDR1 and CDR2: KGHSH and LQKENI. CDR3 protein: CASSPTGAIGNQPQHF. The CDR3 coding sequence is TGTGCCAGCTCACCGACAGGGGCTATTGGCAATCAGCCCCAGCATTTT.

The rearrangement uses TRBV9 and TRBJ2-2; 14 positions agree with TRBD2. The CDR3 length is 17 residues. The V segment lost 4 bases and the J segment 5 bases; nucleotides outside the gene matches: 7. Per germline, CDR1 SGDLS and CDR2 YYNGEE. As DNA, the CDR3 is TGTGCCAGCAGCCATGGACTAGCGGGGGGACGGACCGGGGAGCTGTTTTTT. Protein product: CASSHGLAGGRTGELFF.

V gene TRBV5-1 combines with J gene TRBJ2-7; the D gene is possibly TRBD1 (6 bases). Trimming stripped 3 bases from V and 2 bases from J, with 15 bases between. Germline V gene sequence: CDR1 SGHRS, CDR2 YFSETQ. The CDR3 loop spans 15 amino acids. The CDR3 is CASSYSSQGTYEQYF. The CDR3 nucleotides are TGCGCCAGCAGCTACTCCTCTCAGGGGACCTACGAGCAGTACTTC. The full variable domain, with the rest looked up from reference TRBV5-1 and TRBJ2-7, is KAGVTQTPRYLIKTRGQQVTLSCSPISGHRSVSWYQQTPGQGLQFLFEYFSETQRNKGNFPGRFSGRQFSNSRSEMNVSTLELGDSALYLCASSYSSQGTYEQYFGPGTRLTVT.

V usage is TRBV4-3 and J usage is TRBJ2-5; TRBD2 matches at 7 bases. The trim removed 1 base at V and 5 bases at J, leaving 10 bases unmatched. Germline lookup yields CDR1 LGHNA and CDR2 YSLEER. This CDR3 is built from 16 residues. CDR3 protein: CASSQAPRGDGETQYF. The CDR3 nucleotides are TGCGCCAGCAGCCAAGCCCCCCGGGGGGACGGGGAGACCCAGTACTTC.

V and J are TRBV28 and TRBJ1-4; TRBD1 aligns across 7 bases. The V gene end was trimmed by 11 bases and the J gene end by 5 bases; junction bases not matched to a gene: 11. Germline CDR1 is MDHEN and CDR2 is SYDVKM. The CDR3 covers 14 residues. For the CDR3, the DNA is TGTGCCTCGACTCGGGGGACAGCGAATGAAAAACTGTTTTTT. It translates to CASTRGTANEKLFF. The variable domain in full, completed from reference TRBV28 and TRBJ1-4, reads DVKVTQSSRYLVKRTGEKVFLECVQDMDHENMFWYRQDPGLGLRLIYFSYDVKMKEKGDIPEGYSVSREKKERFSLILESASTNQTSMYLCASTRGTANEKLFFGSGTQLSVL.

The chain links TRBV27 to TRBJ2-3; 13 positions match TRBD2. V lost 0 bases, J lost 10 bases, and 7 bases stayed unmatched. Per germline, CDR1 MNHEY and CDR2 SMNVEV (reference sequence). The CDR3 has 16 amino acids. As DNA, the CDR3 is TGTGCCAGCAGTTTATCGTTTGAAACTAGCGGGAGGGCGCAGTATTTT. Protein: CASSLSFETSGRAQYF.

This rearrangement joins TRBV27 to TRBJ2-7; D not certain. CDR3 length equals 14 residues. Germline assignment: CDR1 MNHEY and CDR2 SMNVEV (reference sequence). Trimming took 2 bases from V and 5 from J, leaving 13 bases between them. CDR3 DNA sequence: TGTGCCAGCAGTTTAACAGATAATTTCCACGAGCAGTACTTC. It encodes CASSLTDNFHEQYF.

The chain recombines TRBV5-5 with TRBJ2-7; D gene ambiguous. This CDR3 comprises 14 residues. V was pared by 0 bases and J by 2 bases, with 9 bases between. CDR1 is SGHKS, CDR2 YYEKEE, per germline (reference sequence). CDR3 DNA sequence: TGTGCCAGCAGCTTGGTTTTATTAACCTACGAGCAGTACTTC. Translation: CASSLVLLTYEQYF.

The chain links TRBV9 to TRBJ1-1; the D is unclear. The V gene lost 3 bases and the J gene lost 3 bases, with 12 bases spanning the gap. CDR3 length: 14 residues. Germline assignment: CDR1 SGDLS and CDR2 YYNGEE. CDR3 sequence: CASSALTEDTEAFF. In DNA form, the CDR3 reads TGTGCCAGCAGCGCCTTAACCGAGGACACTGAAGCTTTCTTT.

This clone ranks as large. J is TRBJ2-7 and V is TRBV4-1; no reliable D call. The CDR3 runs 17 residues. Trimming stripped 0 bases from V and 0 bases from J, with 15 bases between. Germline CDR1 reads MGHRA; CDR2 reads YSYEKL. Here the CDR3 reads CASSQDAGAFSSYEQYF. CDR3 nucleotide sequence: TGCGCCAGCAGCCAAGATGCTGGAGCCTTCTCCTCCTACGAGCAGTACTTC.

In this sample, this clone turned up once. The chain links TRBV19 to TRBJ1-2; 7 bases match TRBD1. This CDR3 has 14 amino acids. The germline CDR1 and CDR2 sequences are LNHDA and SQIVND (reference sequence). The junction had 13 bases not matched to a gene; V was cut back by 7 bases and J by 8 bases. The CDR3 DNA follows: TGTGCCAGTACCGAGGACAGGACCCGCCTCGGCTACACCTTC. This translates into CASTEDRTRLGYTF.

The gene calls are TRBV4-2 and TRBJ2-1; the D is unclear. V was cut by 1 base and J by 1 base, with 14 bases left in between. This CDR3 spans 17 amino acids. CDR1 and CDR2 from the germline V gene are LGHNA and YNFKEQ. The CDR3 bases are TGTGCCAGCAGCCAAGCCGTCGTGGAGACTTCCTACAATGAGCAGTTCTTC. Encoded protein: CASSQAVVETSYNEQFF.

This clone was found once. The chain links TRBV28 to TRBJ2-1; 14 nucleotides align to TRBD2. V lost 5 bases and J lost 3; bases outside the gene matches: 12. Germline V gene sequence: CDR1 MDHEN, CDR2 SYDVKM. The CDR3 runs 19 residues. The CDR3 region is CASSMGLAGADYYYNEQFF. The CDR3 region has the DNA TGTGCCAGCAGTATGGGACTAGCGGGAGCTGACTACTACTACAATGAGCAGTTCTTC.

The V call is TRBV20-1, the J call TRBJ2-7; TRBD1 aligns across 10 bases. Per germline, CDR1 DFQATT and CDR2 SNEGSKA (reference sequence). CDR3 length: 10 amino acids. The CDR3 loop reads CSGTGAPRYF. CDR3 bases: TGCAGCGGGACAGGGGCTCCGCGGTACTTC.

This rearrangement joins TRBV5-6 to TRBJ2-2, with D possibly matching TRBD1 (6 bases). The germline gives CDR1 SGHDT, CDR2 YYEEEE. With 4 bases removed from V and 1 base from J, the gap between germline ends came to 11 bases. The CDR3 totals 15 residues. CDR3 region: CASSLPGQNTGELFF. In DNA form, the CDR3 reads TGTGCCAGCAGCCTGCCGGGACAGAACACCGGGGAGCTGTTTTTT. The full variable domain, with the rest looked up from reference TRBV5-6 and TRBJ2-2, is DAGVTQSPTHLIKTRGQQVTLRCSPKSGHDTVSWYQQALGQGPQFIFQYYEEEERQRGNFPDRFSGHQFPNYSSELNVNALLLGDSALYLCASSLPGQNTGELFFGEGSRLTVL.

V usage is TRBV27 and J usage is TRBJ2-1; 11 bases are a match to TRBD2. Germline lookup yields CDR1 MNHEY and CDR2 SMNVEV (reference sequence). This CDR3 spans 19 amino acids. Losses at the gene ends were 4 bases for V and 0 bases for J; bases not matched to a gene: 11. In DNA, the CDR3 is TGTGCCAGCAGTTCGATACTAGCGGGGGCCGTATCCTCCTACAATGAGCAGTTCTTC. This encodes CASSSILAGAVSSYNEQFF.

The chain links TRBV28 to TRBJ2-7, with TRBD2 matching 9 bases. The V gene end was trimmed by 3 bases and the J gene end by 1 base; junction bases not matched to a gene: 4. The CDR3 runs to 15 residues. The germline CDR1 and CDR2 sequences are MDHEN and SYDVKM. The CDR3 DNA is TGTGCCAGCAGTTTGACAGGACTAGCGTCCTACGAGCAGTACTTC. As protein: CASSLTGLASYEQYF.

V gene TRBV14 combines with J gene TRBJ1-2; 11 nucleotides line up with TRBD1. The CDR3 spans 17 residues. V dropped 1 base and J dropped 5; count of bases not matched to a gene: 9. Germline V gene sequence: CDR1 SGHDN, CDR2 FVKESK. The CDR3 spells CASSQGRRGQGEYGYTF. CDR3 nucleotides: TGTGCCAGCAGCCAAGGCCGCCGGGGACAGGGGGAATATGGCTACACCTTC. The full variable domain, completed using reference TRBV14 and TRBJ1-2, is EAGVTQFPSHSVIEKGQTVTLRCDPISGHDNLYWYRRVMGKEIKFLLHFVKESKQDESGMPNNRFLAERTGGTYSTLKVQPAELEDSGVYFCASSQGRRGQGEYGYTFGSGTRLTVV.

The chain is built from TRBV18 and TRBJ1-2, with a weak D call TRBD1 (6 bases). CDR1 and CDR2 from the germline V gene are KGHSH and LQKENI. Between the trimmed V and J ends, which lost 3 bases and 4 bases, there was a span of 15 bases. CDR3 size: 15 residues. The CDR3 spells CASSPTDSGGYGYTF. CDR3 bases: TGTGCCAGCTCACCGACGGACAGCGGAGGCTATGGCTACACCTTC.

Here the CDR3 reads CASSEVLGPIYEQYF. The CDR3 coding sequence is TGTGCCAGCAGTGAAGTTTTGGGCCCAATCTACGAGCAGTACTTC. The rearrangement uses TRBV6-1 and TRBJ2-7; the D is unclear. Trimming left V 1 base short and J 3 bases short, with 13 bases between. The V gene's germline CDR1 is MNHNS and CDR2 SASEGT. The CDR3 runs to 15 residues.

This chain connects TRBV7-3 to TRBJ2-5; 9 nucleotides match TRBD2. The V and J ends lost 5 bases and 5 bases, in that order; junction bases with no gene match: 3. There are 13 residues in the CDR3. Germline CDR1 SGHTA, CDR2 FQGTGA. CDR3 sequence reads: CASSKSGGETQYF. The DNA of the CDR3 is TGTGCCAGCAGCAAAAGCGGGGGGGAGACCCAGTACTTC.

CDR3 sequence reads: CASSQQGAETQYF. CDR3 coding DNA: TGTGCCAGCAGCCAACAGGGGGCTGAGACCCAGTACTTC. The V call is TRBV7-2, the J call TRBJ2-5; 9 positions match TRBD1. Germline CDR1 SGHTA, CDR2 FQGNSA. The CDR3 spans 13 residues. After removal of 5 bases from V and 5 bases from J, the junction contained 3 bases not matched to a gene.

The V call is TRBV29-1, the J call TRBJ2-7, with TRBD1 matching 7 bases. V shed 6 bases, J shed 2 bases, and the junction held 10 bases outside the gene matches. The germline V gene has CDR1 SQVTM and CDR2 ANQGSEA. The CDR3 has 14 residues. The DNA of the CDR3 is TGCAGCGTGGAAAGACAGGGTGACCCCTACGAGCAGTACTTC. It translates to CSVERQGDPYEQYF.

On this clone: The junction departs from germline at one end; a sequencing error may be responsible. This sample also contains other DNA sequences that code for the same CDR3. V gene TRBV30 combines with J gene TRBJ2-1; 7 bases agree with TRBD2. The germline V gene encodes CDR1 GTSNPN and CDR2 SVGIG (reference sequence). The CDR3 sequence is 15 residues long. This CDR3 is CAWISGISSYNEQFF. CDR3 sequence (DNA): TGTGCCTGGATCAGCGGGATCAGCTCCTACAATGAACAGTTCTTC.

This chain connects TRBV27 to TRBJ1-6; D not resolved. CDR1 and CDR2 (germline): MNHEY, SMNVEV (reference sequence). The CDR3 covers 13 residues. V lost 7 bases and J lost 9, with 13 bases in between. The CDR3 is CASIRQVGSPLHF. In DNA form, the CDR3 reads TGTGCCAGCATCCGCCAGGTAGGTTCACCCCTCCACTTT.